These T cell receptor beta chains were read from a single sample in a study of blood T cell repertoires in COVID-19. Assay used: immunoSEQ multiplex PCR; TCRdb lists only in-frame clones, some missing. The sample lists tens of thousands of clones; about 81% were seen once. Specimen: peripheral blood. Receptors originate from a human donor in a cohort sampled during active COVID-19. The CDR3 runs from the conserved cysteine through the conserved F or W. D genes are given only for firm matches. Size is stated for part of the rows, as once, few or many counts, or as a class when the clone is expanded.

d_call	clone_size	v_call	j_call	cdr3_aa	cdr3_nt
-	-	TRBV9	TRBJ1-1	CASSESGHPNTEAFF	TGTGCCAGCAGCGAATCGGGACACCCTAACACTGAAGCTTTCTTT
TRBD1	-	TRBV28	TRBJ1-6	CASDSHRGGSPLHF	TGTGCCAGCGATAGCCACAGGGGAGGATCACCCCTCCACTTT
-	-	TRBV30	TRBJ2-4	CAWSVLGPLKAKNIQYF	TGTGCCTGGAGTGTACTAGGACCCCTCAAGGCCAAAAACATTCAGTACTTC
TRBD2	-	TRBV7-3	TRBJ2-5	CASSPHLTREVRERKPETQYF	TGTGCCAGCAGCCCCCACTTAACGCGGGAGGTAAGGGAAAGGAAGCCGGAGACCCAGTACTTC
TRBD1	-	TRBV27	TRBJ1-1	CASSSVQGRVTEAFF	TGTGCCAGCAGTTCCGTACAGGGGCGGGTCACTGAAGCTTTCTTT
-	-	TRBV6-1	TRBJ2-1	CASSEKTISEFF	TGTGCCAGCAGTGAAAAAACTATCTCCGAGTTCTTC
TRBD1	-	TRBV18	TRBJ2-2	CASSPRTGGISGELFF	TGTGCCAGCTCACCAAGGACAGGGGGCATCTCCGGGGAGCTGTTTTTT
TRBD2	once	TRBV11-2	TRBJ2-1	CASSSLAGRVNEQFF	TGTGCCAGCAGCTCTTTAGCGGGCAGGGTCAATGAGCAGTTCTTC
-	-	TRBV21-1	TRBJ2-7	CASSRQGSYEQYF	TGTGCCAGCAGCCGACAGGGTTCCTACGAGCAGTACTTC
-	-	TRBV6-4	TRBJ2-6	CASPQNEIISGANVLTF	TGTGCCAGCCCCCAGAATGAAATAATCTCTGGGGCCAACGTCCTGACTTTC
-	-	TRBV6-5	TRBJ1-4	CASRQTGRNEKLFF	TGTGCCAGCAGACAGACAGGCCGTAATGAAAAACTGTTTTTT
-	-	TRBV7-9	TRBJ2-3	CASSGGTENTDTQYF	TGTGCCAGCAGTGGGGGGACGGAAAACACAGATACGCAGTATTTT
-	-	TRBV6-1	TRBJ2-2	CASSGGPDGGTGELFF	TGTGCCAGCAGTGGGGGGCCTGACGGCGGGACCGGGGAGCTGTTTTTT
-	few	TRBV3-1/TRBV3-2	TRBJ1-5	CASSQKYSGEPQHF	TGTGCCAGCAGCCAAAAGTACAGTGGCGAGCCCCAGCATTTT
TRBD1	-	TRBV5-1	TRBJ1-4	CASSLATGDEKLFF	TGCGCCAGCAGCTTGGCGACAGGGGATGAAAAACTGTTTTTT
TRBD1	-	TRBV6-2/TRBV6-3	TRBJ1-4	CASSSLYDRGGNEKLFF	TGTGCCAGCAGTTCTCTGTACGACAGGGGGGGGAATGAAAAACTGTTTTTT
-	-	TRBV19	TRBJ2-5	CASSMMPVQGKTQYF	TGTGCCAGTAGTATGATGCCGGTACAGGGAAAGACCCAGTACTTC
-	-	TRBV5-1	TRBJ2-7	CASSLTSSYEQYF	TGCGCCAGCAGCTTGACAAGCTCCTACGAGCAGTACTTC
-	-	TRBV28	TRBJ1-4	CASSSGTLHTEKLFF	TGTGCCAGCAGCTCCGGGACTCTACACACGGAAAAACTGTTTTTT
TRBD2	large	TRBV30	TRBJ2-1	CAWNGLEREGEQFF	TGTGCCTGGAATGGGTTGGAGCGGGAGGGTGAGCAGTTCTTC
TRBD1	-	TRBV7-8	TRBJ2-7	CASSFRTGDYEQYF	TGTGCCAGCAGCTTTAGGACAGGGGACTACGAGCAGTACTTC
TRBD2	-	TRBV2	TRBJ2-1	CASSAPTSGHSYNEQFF	TGTGCCAGCAGTGCCCCCACTAGCGGACATTCCTACAATGAGCAGTTCTTC
-	-	TRBV4-3	TRBJ1-1	CASSQEAGIDTEAFF	TGCGCCAGCAGCCAAGAGGCAGGGATTGACACTGAAGCTTTCTTT
TRBD2	-	TRBV13	TRBJ2-7	CASSLILAGGGEQYF	TGTGCCAGCAGCTTAATCCTAGCGGGAGGCGGAGAGCAGTACTTC
TRBD1	-	TRBV7-9	TRBJ1-5	CASSLVGTGSSNQPQHF	TGTGCCAGCAGCTTAGTGGGGACAGGGAGTAGCAATCAGCCCCAGCATTTT
-	-	TRBV7-2	TRBJ2-2	CASSPTTAWIGELFF	TGTGCCAGCAGCCCCACTACCGCTTGGATCGGGGAGCTGTTTTTT
TRBD2	-	TRBV14	TRBJ2-1	CASSQDSGSKRNEQFF	TGTGCCAGCAGCCAAGATAGCGGGAGTAAGCGAAATGAGCAGTTCTTC
-	-	TRBV7-2	TRBJ1-1	CASSLSGGVAFF	TGTGCCAGCAGCTTATCGGGAGGGGTCGCTTTCTTT
-	-	TRBV5-1	TRBJ2-7	CASGSSDYEQYF	TGCGCCAGCGGCTCCTCAGACTACGAGCAGTACTTC